This entry concerns a single TCR beta chain. This entry belongs to a study of blood T cell repertoires in COVID-19. At the level of the study: Nucleic acid was either cDNA or gDNA, and it came from T cells, B-cell-depleted T cells, or PBMCs.

The V segment lost 1 base and the J segment 7 bases; nucleotides outside the gene matches: 4. The germline CDR1 and CDR2 sequences are LNHNV and YYDKDF (reference sequence). The CDR3 consists of 14 residues. Authors' data handling: Counts of nucleated cells, estimated from reference gene primer amplification, were obtained. Assay: immunoSEQ multiplex PCR; the TCRdb copy retains only in-frame clones and omits some. The V and J calls and clone size are taken from that table; D and trimming were inferred from the DNA. The sample yields approximately 220,000 clones, about 88% seen once. Sequencing input: peripheral blood. The sequence was collected from a man aged 35 to 55 with acute or convalescent COVID-19. This chain uses TRBV15 with TRBJ1-5; 7 nucleotides align to TRBD1. CDR3 in DNA: TGTGCCACCAGCAGAGCAGGGGGACGCCAGCCCCAGCATTTT. Translation gives CATSRAGGRQPQHF. The full variable domain, in which reference TRBV15 and TRBJ1-5 provide the parts outside the CDR3, is DAMVIQNPRYQVTQFGKPVTLSCSQTLNHNVMYWYQQKSSQAPKLLFHYYDKDFNNEADTPDNFQSRRPNTSFCFLDIRSPGLGDTAMYLCATSRAGGRQPQHFGDGTRLSIL.